These T cell receptor beta chains were read from a single sample in a study of shared T cell receptors in the human thymus. The assay was immunoSEQ multiplex PCR, and TCRdb's table has in-frame clones only and misses some. The data contain about 380,000 clones, just under 95% of them singletons. The sample comprised thymocytes. Source of these receptors: a human donor. The CDR3 runs from the conserved cysteine through the conserved F or W. Each record gives: D gene, J gene, clone size, V gene, CDR3 DNA, CDR3 protein. D genes are given only for firm matches. Clone size appears in some rows only: once, few, many, or a class for an expanded clone.

D: -; J: TRBJ2-2; size: -; V: TRBV12-5; DNA: TGTGCTAGTGGTTTATCCGCGAACACCGGGGAGCTGTTTTTT; CDR3: CASGLSANTGELFF
D: -; J: TRBJ1-5; size: -; V: TRBV19; DNA: TGTGCCAGTAGTATAACCCCCAGGGCGGGCAATCAGCCCCAGCATTTT; CDR3: CASSITPRAGNQPQHF
D: -; J: TRBJ1-1; size: -; V: TRBV27; DNA: TGTGCCAGCAGTCCAACAGGGACGAACACTGAAGCTTTCTTT; CDR3: CASSPTGTNTEAFF
D: TRBD2; J: TRBJ2-1; size: -; V: TRBV7-2; DNA: TGTGCCAGCAGCTTATACCCGGCTAGCGGGAGCAATGAGCAGTTCTTC; CDR3: CASSLYPASGSNEQFF
D: -; J: TRBJ2-1; size: -; V: TRBV28; DNA: TGTGCCAGCAGGACGAATTGGATCCCTTCCCGCGATGAGCAGTTCTTC; CDR3: CASRTNWIPSRDEQFF
D: TRBD2; J: TRBJ2-7; size: -; V: TRBV27; DNA: TGTGCCAGCAGTTTAATCCCGGGACTAGCGGGAGGTCCCTGCTCCTACGAGCAGTACTTC; CDR3: CASSLIPGLAGGPCSYEQYF
D: TRBD2; J: TRBJ2-5; size: -; V: TRBV7-9; DNA: TGTGCCAGCAGCTTATGGAGGGCTAGCGGGATACAAGAGACCCAGTACTTC; CDR3: CASSLWRASGIQETQYF
D: -; J: TRBJ1-5; size: -; V: TRBV5-6; DNA: TGTGCCAGCAGCTTGATGGGCACCTGGAAGTATCAGCCCCAGCATTTT; CDR3: CASSLMGTWKYQPQHF
D: -; J: TRBJ2-2; size: -; V: TRBV7-3; DNA: TGTGCCAGCAGCTTGCGACGTCACCTTAATATCTCCTCAATTGCGAAGGCCGGGGAGCTGTTTTTT; CDR3: CASSLRRHLNISSIAKAGELFF
D: TRBD2; J: TRBJ2-4; size: -; V: TRBV28; DNA: TGTGCCAGCAGTTTACGGGGGGGTAACAAAAACATTCAGTACTTC; CDR3: CASSLRGGNKNIQYF
D: -; J: TRBJ1-5; size: -; V: TRBV28; DNA: TGTGCCAGCAGTTTACCGCATGCAGGTCAGCCCCAGCATTTT; CDR3: CASSLPHAGQPQHF
D: -; J: TRBJ1-1; size: -; V: TRBV28; DNA: TGTGCCATCACAAACCCTCTGGAGGGCACTGAAGCTTTCTTT; CDR3: CAITNPLEGTEAFF
D: TRBD2; J: TRBJ2-5; size: -; V: TRBV5-6; DNA: TGTGCCAGCAGCTGCAAAGGGACTAGTACAGAGACCCAGTACTTC; CDR3: CASSCKGTSTETQYF
D: TRBD1; J: TRBJ1-4; size: -; V: TRBV4-1; DNA: TGCGCCAGCAGCCAAGCTACGGGACAGGGTAATGAAAAACTGTTTTTT; CDR3: CASSQATGQGNEKLFF
D: TRBD1; J: TRBJ1-3; size: -; V: TRBV28; DNA: TGTGCCAGCAGTTTATTAAAGGGACAGGGAAGGAACACCATATATTTT; CDR3: CASSLLKGQGRNTIYF
D: -; J: TRBJ2-5; size: -; V: TRBV25-1; DNA: TGTGCCAGCAGTGGATTTCCTCGGGAGACCCAGTACTTC; CDR3: CASSGFPRETQYF
D: -; J: TRBJ1-4; size: few; V: TRBV28; DNA: TGTGCCAGCACCCCGCGGAGCTTAGGGGAAAAACTGTTTTTT; CDR3: CASTPRSLGEKLFF
D: -; J: TRBJ1-2; size: -; V: TRBV28; DNA: TGTGCCAGCAGTTTGGGCCCACGGAACTATGGCTACACCTTC; CDR3: CASSLGPRNYGYTF
D: TRBD1; J: TRBJ1-5; size: -; V: TRBV6-1; DNA: TGTGCCAGCAGTGATCGGACAGGGGGTTATAGCAATCAGCCCCAGCATTTT; CDR3: CASSDRTGGYSNQPQHF
D: -; J: TRBJ2-3; size: -; V: TRBV18; DNA: TGTGCCAGCTCGATCCGGGACGCCTTAACTAACCCGGATACGCAGTATTTT; CDR3: CASSIRDALTNPDTQYF
D: TRBD1; J: TRBJ2-5; size: -; V: TRBV5-6; DNA: TGTGCCAGCAGCCCCGGGACAGGAGAGACCCAGTACTTC; CDR3: CASSPGTGETQYF
D: TRBD2; J: TRBJ2-5; size: -; V: TRBV30; DNA: TGTGCCTGGATAAGTCTACTAGCGGGAGTCCTCGGAGAGACCCAGTACTTC; CDR3: CAWISLLAGVLGETQYF
D: TRBD2; J: TRBJ2-5; size: -; V: TRBV9; DNA: TGTGCCAGCAGCGTTGGGGGGACTAGCGGGACACAAGAGACCCAGTACTTC; CDR3: CASSVGGTSGTQETQYF
D: -; J: TRBJ2-2; size: -; V: TRBV5-1; DNA: TGCGCCAGCAGCTTCATAAAAGGGCCGGGTACCGGGGAGCTGTTTTTT; CDR3: CASSFIKGPGTGELFF
D: TRBD1; J: TRBJ2-5; size: -; V: TRBV7-2; DNA: TGTGCCAGCAGCTCCAGGGGGGAGACCCAGTACTTC; CDR3: CASSSRGETQYF
D: TRBD1; J: TRBJ1-1; size: few; V: TRBV30; DNA: TGTGCCGCTGCAACTCCGGGCGCGGACAGGGGGATGAACACTGAAGCTTTCTTT; CDR3: CAAATPGADRGMNTEAFF